Below, 21 T cell receptor beta chains from the same sample are listed, as sequenced in a study of T cell changes during pregnancy in multiple sclerosis (dated by TCRdb to about 2019). Receptors were amplified or captured by the immunoSEQ multiplex PCR assay. As stored in TCRdb, this immuneACCESS dataset retains in-frame rearrangements with V and J assigned. A fraction of the clones does not appear; measured against another copy, unresolved V genes explain less than half of the discrepancy, and the remainder lacks a known reason. In this sample the table shows roughly 120,000 clones, over 85% of which occur a single time. 6.2% of the sample comes from the top ten. Sample: peripheral blood, taken before pregnancy. The receptors shown here come from a female donor with multiple sclerosis, enrolled in a pregnancy study.

This chain joins TRBV19 and TRBJ1-5; D is uncertain. Trimming took off 3 bases at V and 6 bases at J, with 18 bases between the two ends. The CDR3 has 16 residues. Germline CDR1 reads LNHDA; CDR2 reads SQIVND (reference sequence). The CDR3 loop is CASSMFGPGRFQPQHF. CDR3 DNA: TGTGCCAGTAGTATGTTTGGGCCCGGCAGGTTTCAGCCCCAGCATTTT.

V and J are TRBV6-1 and TRBJ1-5; perhaps TRBD1 as D (6 bases). Germline loops: CDR1 MNHNS, CDR2 SASEGT. This CDR3 region has 15 residues. The V end was cut by 4 bases, the J end by 9 bases, with 19 bases between. This chain's CDR3 is CASSVEVGGGRPQHF. The DNA for the CDR3 is TGTGCCAGCAGTGTAGAGGTAGGGGGTGGACGGCCCCAGCATTTT.

The CDR3 coding sequence is TGCGCCAGCAGCTTGTTACAGGGATTTAATTCACCCCTCCACTTT. Protein sequence: CASSLLQGFNSPLHF. The V call is TRBV5-1, the J call TRBJ1-6, with D maybe TRBD1 (6 bases). This CDR3 contains 15 residues. The V and J ends lost 1 base and 6 bases respectively, with 11 bases between them. Germline values: CDR1 SGHRS, CDR2 YFSETQ.

J is TRBJ1-2 and V is TRBV15; TRBD1 agrees at 7 bases. The CDR3 runs 15 residues. Germline V lookup: CDR1 LNHNV, CDR2 YYDKDF (reference sequence). The V and J ends lost 0 bases and 2 bases, in that order; junction bases with no gene match: 3. Here the CDR3 reads CATSRDGRGNYGYTF. In DNA, the CDR3 is TGTGCCACCAGCAGAGATGGCAGGGGGAACTATGGCTACACCTTC.

The J gene is TRBJ2-1, the V gene TRBV7-3; 8 nucleotides line up with TRBD1. The germline CDR1 and CDR2 sequences are SGHTA and FQGTGA. V dropped 5 bases and J dropped 4; count of bases not matched to a gene: 7. This CDR3 region has 15 residues. In DNA, the CDR3 is TGTGCCAGCAGCCTTGGGACAGGCTTGTACAATGAGCAGTTCTTC. It translates to CASSLGTGLYNEQFF.

The chain employs TRBV10-3 and TRBJ2-7, with TRBD1 matching 9 bases. After removal of 8 bases from V and 0 bases from J, the junction contained 8 bases not matched to a gene. Germline loops: CDR1 ENHRY, CDR2 SYGVKD. The length of the CDR3 is 15 residues. CDR3 sequence: CAIRDRANSSYEQYF. CDR3 sequence (DNA): TGTGCCATCCGGGACAGGGCCAACAGCTCCTACGAGCAGTACTTC.

The J gene is TRBJ1-1, the V gene TRBV11-2; 7 bases map to TRBD1. CDR3 size: 13 residues. The ends lost 6 bases at V and 3 bases at J; junction bases unmatched: 4. The V gene's germline CDR1 is SGHAT and CDR2 FQNNGV. The CDR3 DNA sequence: TGTGCCAGCAGACTCCAGGGGGACACTGAAGCTTTCTTT. It encodes CASRLQGDTEAFF.

This chain joins TRBV11-2 and TRBJ2-5, with D possibly matching TRBD2 (7 bases). The germline V gene encodes CDR1 SGHAT and CDR2 FQNNGV. Trimming took off 7 bases at V and 2 bases at J, with 11 bases between the two ends. The CDR3 totals 13 residues. CDR3 loop: CASNRGAQETQYF. The CDR3 bases are TGTGCCAGCAATCGGGGGGCGCAAGAGACCCAGTACTTC.

The chain recombines TRBV7-3 with TRBJ1-2; perhaps TRBD1 as D (6 bases). V dropped 7 bases and J dropped 8 bases, with 17 bases sitting between them. This CDR3 spans 13 amino acids. The germline V gene has CDR1 SGHTA and CDR2 FQGTGA. CDR3 loop: CASMAGVGDGYTF. CDR3 sequence (DNA): TGTGCCAGCATGGCAGGGGTCGGGGACGGCTACACCTTC.

CDR3 sequence (DNA): TGCAGCGTTGAAACAGGGACGGGAAACACCATATATTTT. This translates into CSVETGTGNTIYF. The V call is TRBV29-1, the J call TRBJ1-3, with D possibly matching TRBD1 (6 bases). The CDR3 runs to 13 residues. Germline V gene sequence: CDR1 SQVTM, CDR2 ANQGSEA. Trimming pared 2 bases from V and 4 bases from J, leaving 9 bases between.

The J gene is TRBJ2-1, the V gene TRBV5-1; TRBD2 is a possible D gene (5 bases). V shed 0 bases and J shed 7 bases, with 11 bases lying between them. The CDR3 is made up of 14 amino acids. Looked up from germline, CDR1 is SGHRS and CDR2 is YFSETQ. CDR3 nucleotide sequence: TGCGCCAGCAGCTTGGTGGGCTGGAGGAATGAGCAGTTCTTC. This codes for CASSLVGWRNEQFF.

This rearrangement joins TRBV5-4 to TRBJ2-3; 8 bases are a match to TRBD2. Germline CDR1 and CDR2: SGHNT and YYREEE (reference sequence). Unmatched junction bases numbered 19, after V lost 5 bases and J lost 5 bases. This CDR3 is built from 18 residues. The DNA for the CDR3 is TGTGCCAGCAGTCCTACCGGCGGGGGGCCCTGGGGCTTAGATACGCAGTATTTT. Its protein is CASSPTGGGPWGLDTQYF.

This chain joins TRBV5-1 and TRBJ1-4, with D tentatively TRBD1 (6 bases). V lost 0 bases to trimming and J lost 8 bases, with 11 bases between them. Germline-derived CDR1 and CDR2 are SGHRS and YFSETQ. The CDR3 is 14 amino acids. This CDR3 reads CASSLGGLGEKLFF. The CDR3, as DNA: TGCGCCAGCAGCTTGGGGGGGCTAGGAGAAAAACTGTTTTTT.

The chain uses TRBV2 and TRBJ2-3; 10 nucleotides agree with TRBD2. Trimming took 1 base from V and 10 from J; bases not matched to a gene: 17. CDR1 is SNHLY, CDR2 FYNNEI, per germline. This CDR3 region has 18 residues. The CDR3 DNA reads as TGTGCCAGCAGTGAAGGCCGCGGCCTTGGGCTAGCGGGAGAGGCGCAGTATTTT. Translating it yields CASSEGRGLGLAGEAQYF.

V usage is TRBV9 and J usage is TRBJ2-7; tentative D call: TRBD1 (5 bases). The germline CDR1 and CDR2 sequences are SGDLS and YYNGEE. With 0 bases removed from V and 6 bases from J, the gap between germline ends came to 16 bases. This CDR3 is built from 15 residues. CDR3 sequence reads: CASSVGGSFTSEQYF. CDR3 DNA sequence: TGTGCCAGCAGCGTAGGGGGCAGCTTCACCTCCGAGCAGTACTTC.

CDR3 residues: CASSPRSSGSEQYF. As DNA, the CDR3 is TGTGCCAGCTCACCCCGGAGTAGCGGGAGCGAGCAGTACTTC. This chain joins TRBV18 and TRBJ2-7; 9 bases map to TRBD2. Germline CDR1 KGHSH, CDR2 LQKENI. This CDR3 has 14 amino acids. After removal of 3 bases from V and 6 bases from J, the junction contained 6 bases not matched to a gene.

The V call is TRBV11-1, the J call TRBJ2-5, with 7 bases aligning to TRBD2. This CDR3 has 15 residues. V dropped 0 bases and J dropped 6; count of bases not matched to a gene: 7. CDR1 is SGHAT and CDR2 is FQDESV in the germline V gene (reference sequence). CDR3 in amino acids: CASSLATGGWKTQYF. The DNA of the CDR3 is TGTGCCAGCAGCTTAGCAACGGGGGGATGGAAGACCCAGTACTTC.

The rearrangement uses TRBV19 and TRBJ1-5, with 9 positions matching TRBD1. Germline values: CDR1 LNHDA, CDR2 SQIVND (reference sequence). The CDR3 totals 17 residues. J gave up 1 base and V 8 bases, and 12 bases lay outside the gene matches. Here the CDR3 reads CASDPGQGRWSNQPQHF. Written as DNA, the CDR3 is TGTGCCAGTGACCCGGGACAGGGCAGGTGGAGCAATCAGCCCCAGCATTTT.

The chain recombines TRBV5-5 with TRBJ2-3; 10 nucleotides align to TRBD2. V shed 4 bases and J 4 bases; nucleotides not matched to a gene: 12. CDR1 and CDR2 from the germline V gene are SGHKS and YYEKEE (reference sequence). The CDR3 runs to 17 residues. CDR3 residues: CASSPLAGVGLADTQYF. CDR3 bases: TGTGCCAGCAGCCCGCTAGCGGGAGTGGGGTTAGCAGATACGCAGTATTTT.

V is TRBV6-1 and J is TRBJ1-4; TRBD1 is a possible D gene (6 bases). The germline CDR1 and CDR2 sequences are MNHNS and SASEGT. V was cut by 4 bases and J by 8 bases, with 17 bases left in between. This CDR3 has 15 amino acids. CDR3 protein: CASSAAGALDEKLFF. Here the CDR3 DNA reads TGTGCCAGCAGTGCCGCGGGGGCCCTGGACGAAAAACTGTTTTTT.

The chain has TRBV10-1 and TRBJ2-7; TRBD1 matches at 7 bases. Germline CDR1 and CDR2: WNHNN and SYGVQD (reference sequence). J was trimmed by 9 bases and V by 5 bases; bases with no gene match: 4. CDR3 length: 11 amino acids. The CDR3 sequence is CASSQTGTQYF. The CDR3 DNA reads TGCGCCAGCAGTCAGACAGGGACGCAGTACTTC.